This TCR beta chain was sequenced for a study of T cells in severe cutaneous drug reactions. Study-wide results and limits: Tolerant-control and healthy-donor PBMC lacked or rarely had the public CDR3 found in blisters.

The donors had carbamazepine-induced Stevens-Johnson syndrome or toxic epidermal necrolysis. The iRepertoire multiplex PCR system with TCR subtype-specific primers built both bulk and single-cell libraries. TCRdb reanalyzed the multiplex PCR reads and collapses them to one entry per CDR3 protein, without DNA. The ten most abundant clones cover approximately 7.5% of a sample with around 20,000 distinct CDR3 sequences. Note on this clonotype: Its antigen is currently unknown.

Germline CDR1 reads SGHNT; CDR2 reads YYREEE (reference sequence). The CDR3 is 14 amino acids. Sequenced: PBMCs. The chain links TRBV5-4 to TRBJ1-2; there is no DNA to check the TCRdb D call of TRBD1. The sequence derives from a human donor with toxic epidermal necrolysis, a severe cutaneous drug reaction. The CDR3 reads CASTQGPGAYGYTF.